These 14 T cell receptor beta chains share one sample of origin, sequenced in a study of prognosis after radiotherapy for stage I lung cancer (dated by TCRdb to 2020 to 2023). TCRdb lists the instrument as Illumina HiSeq 3000. Two rounds of multiplex PCR were used to amplify the TCR beta CDR3 region from genomic DNA. In the first round of PCR, primers specific to each TRBV and TRBJ gene were used, and the primer sequences are filed in Chinese patent CN105087789A. TCRdb trimmed the raw reads at Q25, called clones with MiXCR and kept productive beta chains. Rows merge per CDR3 protein into single entries with the most common DNA and genes. The sample has about 51,000 distinct CDR3 sequences on record, 30% to 35% of them singletons. The ten largest clones add up to approximately 9% of the sample. Sequencing was performed on PBMCs, taken before or after stereotactic body radiation therapy (not recorded which). All receptors come from a donor aged 50 or older with non-small cell lung cancer.

The count of this clonotype is one. A read error is the likely source, as a far larger clone sits one nucleotide away. The chain links TRBV28 to TRBJ2-1; 9 bases match TRBD2. The germline V gene encodes CDR1 MDHEN and CDR2 SYDVKM. The CDR3 has 16 residues. Trimming removed 4 bases from V and 9 bases from J; junction bases left unmatched: 13. CDR3 sequence (DNA): TGTGCCAGCAGTTGGGGAATAGCGGGAGTTCGTAGTGAGCAGTTCTTC. Translated, it gives CASSWGIAGVRSEQFF.

This clonotype has at least ten counts. The V gene is TRBV6-1, the J gene TRBJ2-7, with 8 bases identical to TRBD1. Per germline, CDR1 MNHNS and CDR2 SASEGT. The CDR3 has 14 amino acids. J lost 4 bases, V lost 8 bases, and 10 bases had no gene match. In DNA form, the CDR3 reads TGTGCCAGCCTGCTCCCAGGGGGCGGGTACGAGCAGTACTTC. It specifies CASLLPGGGYEQYF.

This clonotype was seen repeatedly, ten times or more. The DNA of the CDR3 is TGTGCCAGCAGTTTATGGCAGGGATCCACAGATACGCAGTATTTT. Translation gives CASSLWQGSTDTQYF. The chain joins TRBV27 to TRBJ2-3; tentatively, D is TRBD1 (5 bases). Germline V CDR1 and CDR2: MNHEY, SMNVEV (reference sequence). This CDR3 has 15 amino acids. V shed 1 base and J shed 2 bases, with 10 bases lying between them.

This sequence joins TRBV2 and TRBJ2-7; perhaps TRBD2 as D (6 bases). Germline V gives CDR1 SNHLY, CDR2 FYNNEI. The CDR3 has 13 amino acids. With 6 bases removed from V and 9 bases from J, the gap between germline ends came to 18 bases. The CDR3 DNA is TGTGCCAGCAGGCGGGACTCGGCAGACGTGCAGTACTTC. Amino acid sequence: CASRRDSADVQYF.

The table lists this clonotype with a few counts. This could be a read error, since a much larger clone is one nucleotide away. The chain has TRBV6-2 or TRBV6-3 and TRBJ2-3; no reliable D call. The CDR3 has 14 residues. CDR1 is MNHEY, CDR2 SVGEGT, per germline. V gave up 2 bases and J gave up 3 bases, with 9 bases separating them. CDR3 protein: CASSYPVQTDTQYF. The CDR3 DNA reads TGTGCCAGCAGTTACCCGGTACAGACAGATACGCAGTATTTT.

For this clonotype: This may stem from a read error, because a much larger clone lies one nucleotide away. The rearrangement links TRBV5-8 to TRBJ1-2, with a weak D call TRBD1 (6 bases). The CDR3 runs 20 residues. Trimming removed 6 bases at V and 7 bases at J, with 37 bases between. Germline CDR1 reads SGHTS; CDR2 reads YDEGEE. The chain's CDR3 is CASIFSPEVLDRSPGLGYTF. The CDR3 coding sequence is TGTGCCAGCATCTTTAGTCCTGAGGTACTGGACAGATCGCCGGGTCTTGGCTACACCTTC.

Note on this clonotype: A read error may produce the germline difference seen at one junction end. The J gene is TRBJ2-1, the V gene TRBV6-2 or TRBV6-3; D is uncertain. The germline V gene has CDR1 MNHEY and CDR2 SVGEGT. There are 13 residues in the CDR3. This chain's CDR3 is CANSDGVYNEQFF. The CDR3 nucleotides read TGTGCCAACAGTGATGGGGTGTACAATGAGCAGTTCTTC.

This clonotype was counted ten times or more. V is TRBV7-2 and J is TRBJ1-5; a weak D match, TRBD1 (6 bases). The V gene's germline CDR1 is SGHTA and CDR2 FQGNSA. With 0 bases removed from V and 6 bases from J, the gap between germline ends came to 12 bases. The CDR3 extends over 15 amino acids. CDR3 amino acids: CASSLAWGGAQPQHF. The CDR3 nucleotides are TGTGCCAGCAGCTTAGCTTGGGGGGGCGCTCAGCCCCAGCATTTT.

This clonotype was seen ten or more times. The chain is built from TRBV6-4 and TRBJ1-2; D ambiguous. Germline V lookup: CDR1 MRHNA, CDR2 SNTAGT. Trimming stripped 0 bases from V and 1 base from J, with 6 bases between. The CDR3 runs to 14 residues. The chain's CDR3 is CASSDSGSNYGYTF. The CDR3 DNA sequence: TGTGCCAGCAGTGACTCCGGCAGTAACTATGGCTACACCTTC.

This clonotype was detected ten times or more. The gene calls are TRBV7-2 and TRBJ2-3; 8 bases line up with TRBD2. V lost 5 bases, J lost 3 bases, and 7 bases stayed unmatched. Germline CDR1 SGHTA, CDR2 FQGNSA. The CDR3 has 15 residues. CDR3 sequence reads: CASSQSGSKTDTQYF. The CDR3 coding sequence is TGTGCCAGCAGCCAGAGCGGGAGCAAGACAGATACGCAGTATTTT.

V and J are TRBV29-1 and TRBJ2-1; maybe TRBD1 (5 bases). CDR1 is SQVTM and CDR2 is ANQGSEA in the germline V gene. The CDR3 has 14 residues. The V gene lost 4 bases and the J gene lost 2 bases, with 12 bases spanning the gap. CDR3 nucleotide sequence: TGCAGCGTTGTCACAGGCCGCCCCTACAATGAGCAGTTCTTC. Protein product: CSVVTGRPYNEQFF.

There are many counts of this clonotype. The chain is built from TRBV7-8 and TRBJ2-7, with 8 nucleotides matching TRBD1. Germline V CDR1 and CDR2: SGHVS, FQNEAQ. The CDR3 sequence is 14 residues long. V was pared by 2 bases and J by 6 bases, with 6 bases of the junction left unmatched. The DNA for the CDR3 is TGTGCCAGCAGCTTACTGACAGGGGTCTCCGAGCAGTACTTC. It codes for CASSLLTGVSEQYF.

This clonotype has at least ten counts. The V and J genes are TRBV7-3 and TRBJ1-6, with D maybe TRBD1 (6 bases). The CDR3 sequence is 15 residues long. With 4 bases removed from V and 10 bases from J, the gap between germline ends came to 17 bases. Germline CDR1 is SGHTA and CDR2 is FQGTGA. The CDR3 DNA reads TGTGCCAGCAGCTCAGAGGGGGGACCCCAATCACCCCTCCACTTT. Translating it yields CASSSEGGPQSPLHF.

For this clonotype: A much larger clone lies a single base off, so this may be a read error. This rearrangement joins TRBV6-2 or TRBV6-3 to TRBJ2-3, with D uncertain. The germline V gene encodes CDR1 MNHEY and CDR2 SVGEGT. This CDR3 contains 12 residues. V dropped 2 bases and J dropped 7 bases, with 7 bases sitting between them. CDR3 sequence: CASSYLGYTQYF. The CDR3, as DNA: TGTGCCAGCAGTTACCTCGGGTATACGCAGTATTTT.